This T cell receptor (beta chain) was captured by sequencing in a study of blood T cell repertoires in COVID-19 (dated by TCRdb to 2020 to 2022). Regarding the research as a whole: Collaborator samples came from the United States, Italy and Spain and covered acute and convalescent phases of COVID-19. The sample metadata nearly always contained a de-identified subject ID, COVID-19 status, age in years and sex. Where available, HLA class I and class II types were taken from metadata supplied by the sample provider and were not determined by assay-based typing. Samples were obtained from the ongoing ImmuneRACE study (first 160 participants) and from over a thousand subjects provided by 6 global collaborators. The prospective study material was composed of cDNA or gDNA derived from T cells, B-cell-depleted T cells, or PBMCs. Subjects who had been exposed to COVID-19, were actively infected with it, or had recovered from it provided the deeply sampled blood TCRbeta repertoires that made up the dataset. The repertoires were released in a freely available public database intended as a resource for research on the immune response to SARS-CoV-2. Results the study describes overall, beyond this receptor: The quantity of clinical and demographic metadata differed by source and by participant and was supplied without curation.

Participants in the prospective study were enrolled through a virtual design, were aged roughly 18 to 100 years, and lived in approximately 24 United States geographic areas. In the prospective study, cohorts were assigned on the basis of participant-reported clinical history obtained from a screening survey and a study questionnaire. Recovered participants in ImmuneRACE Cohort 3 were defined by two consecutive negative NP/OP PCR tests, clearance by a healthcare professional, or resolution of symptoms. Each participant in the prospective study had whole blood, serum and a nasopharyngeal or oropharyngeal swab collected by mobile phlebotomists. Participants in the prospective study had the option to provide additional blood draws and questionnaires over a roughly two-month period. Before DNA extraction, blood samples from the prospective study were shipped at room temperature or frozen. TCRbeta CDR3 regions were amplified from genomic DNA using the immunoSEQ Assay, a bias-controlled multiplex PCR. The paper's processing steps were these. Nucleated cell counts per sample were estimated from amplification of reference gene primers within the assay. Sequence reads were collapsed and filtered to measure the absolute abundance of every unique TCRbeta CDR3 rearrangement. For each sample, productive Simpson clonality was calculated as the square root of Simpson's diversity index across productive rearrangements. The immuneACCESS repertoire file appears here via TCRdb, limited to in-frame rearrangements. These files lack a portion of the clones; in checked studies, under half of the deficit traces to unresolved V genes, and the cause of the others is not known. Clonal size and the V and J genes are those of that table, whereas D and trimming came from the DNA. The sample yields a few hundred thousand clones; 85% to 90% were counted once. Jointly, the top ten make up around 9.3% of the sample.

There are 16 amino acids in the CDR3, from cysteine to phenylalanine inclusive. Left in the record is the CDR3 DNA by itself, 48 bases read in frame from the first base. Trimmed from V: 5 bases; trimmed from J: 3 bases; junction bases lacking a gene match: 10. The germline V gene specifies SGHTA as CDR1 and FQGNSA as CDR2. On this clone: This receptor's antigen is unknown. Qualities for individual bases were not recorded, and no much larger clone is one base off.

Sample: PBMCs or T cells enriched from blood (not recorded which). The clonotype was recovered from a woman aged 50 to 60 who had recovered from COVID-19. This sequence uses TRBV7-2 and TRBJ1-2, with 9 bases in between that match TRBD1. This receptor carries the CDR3 CASSPTYRGQDYGYTF. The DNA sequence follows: TGTGCCAGCAGCCCAACTTACAGGGGGCAGGACTATGGCTACACCTTC.